These 30 T cell receptor beta chains were sequenced from one sample in a study of cytomegalovirus exposure and HLA in healthy donors. Measured with immunoSEQ multiplex PCR; TCRdb has only the in-frame clones, and not every one. This sample carries about 260,000 clones, 90% of them seen once, and the ten largest clones take 3.1%. The source material was PBMCs. These receptors were collected from a woman younger than 45 in good health and CMV-seronegative.

This CDR3 reads CASSYSSGRRTDTQYF. Written as DNA, the CDR3 is TGTGCCAGCAGTTACTCTAGCGGGAGAAGGACAGATACGCAGTATTTT. This chain connects TRBV11-2 to TRBJ2-3, with 10 bases identical to TRBD2. The CDR3 extends over 16 amino acids. The germline V gene encodes CDR1 SGHAT and CDR2 FQNNGV. The J segment lost 3 bases and the V segment lost 6 bases, leaving 9 bases of the junction unmatched.

This sequence joins TRBV14 and TRBJ2-7, with 9 positions matching TRBD1. The V segment lost 4 bases and the J segment 3 bases; nucleotides outside the gene matches: 7. The germline CDR1 and CDR2 sequences are SGHDN and FVKESK. The CDR3 is made up of 15 amino acids. CDR3 sequence reads: CASSPTGGADYEQYF. CDR3 sequence (DNA): TGTGCCAGCAGCCCCACAGGGGGCGCCGACTACGAGCAGTACTTC.

This chain connects TRBV9 to TRBJ2-1; 10 bases are a match to TRBD2. The germline gives CDR1 SGDLS, CDR2 YYNGEE. The CDR3 loop spans 16 amino acids. Unmatched junction bases numbered 9, after V lost 4 bases and J lost 5 bases. The CDR3 loop reads CASSLKGGLADNEQFF. The CDR3 DNA sequence: TGTGCCAGCAGCCTCAAGGGAGGACTAGCGGACAATGAGCAGTTCTTC.

The V gene is TRBV7-2, the J gene TRBJ2-7; TRBD1 matches 7 bases. Germline V CDR1 and CDR2: SGHTA, FQGNSA. J was trimmed by 4 bases and V by 2 bases; bases with no gene match: 5. The CDR3 sequence is 14 residues long. The CDR3 protein is CASSLRGRTYEQYF. CDR3 coding DNA: TGTGCCAGCAGCTTAAGGGGGCGGACGTACGAGCAGTACTTC.

The chain has TRBV6-1 and TRBJ2-7; either TRBD1 or TRBD2 may supply D (5 bases each). The CDR3 runs to 15 residues. V dropped 7 bases and J dropped 4 bases, with 20 bases sitting between them. CDR1 and CDR2 (germline): MNHNS, SASEGT. CDR3 amino acids: CASTHWDRGTYEQYF. Written as DNA, the CDR3 is TGTGCCAGCACTCACTGGGACCGTGGGACGTACGAGCAGTACTTC.

The chain is built from TRBV9 and TRBJ2-2; D not certain. V was cut by 8 bases and J by 1 base, with 12 bases left in between. Germline V gene data show CDR1 as SGDLS and CDR2 as YYNGEE. CDR3 length: 14 amino acids. CDR3 residues: CASRRRENTGELFF. CDR3 DNA: TGTGCCAGTAGGCGTAGGGAGAACACCGGGGAGCTGTTTTTT.

This rearrangement joins TRBV10-3 to TRBJ2-3; TRBD1 aligns across 9 bases. Germline loops: CDR1 ENHRY, CDR2 SYGVKD. CDR3 length: 13 amino acids. V was clipped by 8 bases and J by 6 bases; unmatched bases: 6. CDR3 DNA: TGTGCCATCTTTGGGACAGGGATGGATACGCAGTATTTT. Amino acids: CAIFGTGMDTQYF.

The rearrangement links TRBV6-5 to TRBJ2-7; D tentatively reads TRBD1 or TRBD2 (5 bases each). CDR3 length: 14 residues. Per germline, CDR1 MNHEY and CDR2 SVGAGI. The ends were cut back, 1 base at V and 3 bases at J, with 10 bases in the middle. The CDR3 nucleotides read TGTGCCAGCAGTTACTACGGGGCGCGCTACGAGCAGTACTTC. It yields the protein CASSYYGARYEQYF.

This clone was seen a handful of times. This chain connects TRBV11-2 to TRBJ2-7, with TRBD2 as a possible D gene (6 bases). Germline CDR1 is SGHAT and CDR2 is FQNNGV. The length of the CDR3 is 13 residues. V was cut by 5 bases and J by 0 bases, with 8 bases left in between. CDR3 amino acids: CASSGLPSYEQYF. CDR3 DNA sequence: TGTGCCAGCAGCGGACTACCCTCCTACGAGCAGTACTTC. Full variable domain (outside the CDR3, taken from reference TRBV11-2 and TRBJ2-7): EAGVAQSPRYKIIEKRQSVAFWCNPISGHATLYWYQQILGQGPKLLIQFQNNGVVDDSQLPKDRFSAERLKGVDSTLKIQPAKLEDSAVYLCASSGLPSYEQYFGPGTRLTVT.

The chain joins TRBV19 to TRBJ1-5, with unresolved D. The CDR3 has 11 amino acids. The ends were cut back, 7 bases at V and 11 bases at J, with 12 bases in the middle. The V gene's germline CDR1 is LNHDA and CDR2 SQIVND (reference sequence). CDR3 residues: CASMGPRAQHF. DNA of the CDR3: TGTGCCAGTATGGGTCCTCGGGCCCAGCATTTT.

This clone is a singleton in its sample. This chain connects TRBV6-1 to TRBJ2-1, with D perhaps given as TRBD1 or TRBD2 (5 bases each). Germline V CDR1 and CDR2: MNHNS, SASEGT. The ends were cut back, 2 bases at V and 6 bases at J, with 20 bases in the middle. The CDR3 covers 17 residues. CDR3 sequence (DNA): TGTGCCAGCAGTGAAAGGGCCCGGGGTAGCCAGGGCAATGAGCAGTTCTTC. Its translation: CASSERARGSQGNEQFF.

The CDR3 sequence: CASSFPPAPRNTDTQYF. CDR3 coding DNA: TGTGCCAGCAGTTTCCCCCCGGCACCCCGGAACACAGATACGCAGTATTTT. This rearrangement joins TRBV28 to TRBJ2-3; D is undetermined. Germline V gene sequence: CDR1 MDHEN, CDR2 SYDVKM. The CDR3 runs 17 residues. The ends were cut back, 3 bases at V and 2 bases at J, with 18 bases in the middle.

V is TRBV6-5 and J is TRBJ1-2; D gene unclear. The germline V and J ends were trimmed by 6 bases and 8 bases, with 22 bases remaining between them. CDR3 length: 15 amino acids. Germline V gene lookup returns CDR1 MNHEY and CDR2 SVGAGI. The CDR3 DNA is TGTGCCAGCAGCCTCGCCGCGACAAGCTCGCAGGGCTACACCTTC. This codes for CASSLAATSSQGYTF.

This chain connects TRBV27 to TRBJ2-1; D gene uncertain. This CDR3 contains 12 residues. V dropped 0 bases and J dropped 10 bases, with 7 bases sitting between them. Germline assignment: CDR1 MNHEY and CDR2 SMNVEV (reference sequence). CDR3 protein: CASSLSYGEQFF. The CDR3 coding sequence is TGTGCCAGCAGTTTATCGTATGGAGAGCAGTTCTTC.

This clone was seen just once. This rearrangement joins TRBV6-1 to TRBJ2-3; 7 bases match TRBD2. The CDR3 spans 15 residues. Germline V CDR1 and CDR2: MNHNS, SASEGT. V gave up 7 bases and J gave up 2 bases; unmatched junction bases: 9. The CDR3, as DNA: TGTGCCAGCATTTCTCCCGGGGGGAACACAGATACGCAGTATTTT. Encoded protein: CASISPGGNTDTQYF.

J is TRBJ2-3 and V is TRBV2; TRBD2 aligns across 7 bases. The length of the CDR3 is 15 residues. With V trimmed by 4 bases and J by 2 bases, 6 bases remained unmatched. Germline assignment: CDR1 SNHLY and CDR2 FYNNEI. The CDR3 DNA reads as TGTGCCAGCAGTGGTCTTCTAGCGGCCACAGATACGCAGTATTTT. This gives the protein CASSGLLAATDTQYF.

The V gene is TRBV18, the J gene TRBJ2-7; 13 bases are shared with TRBD2. Germline CDR1 reads KGHSH; CDR2 reads LQKENI. The CDR3 totals 19 residues. The V segment lost 5 bases and the J segment 2 bases; nucleotides outside the gene matches: 15. The CDR3 region is CASSTSLGLAGVNAYEQYF. CDR3 DNA: TGTGCCAGCTCAACTAGCCTCGGACTAGCGGGAGTGAACGCCTACGAGCAGTACTTC.

The chain recombines TRBV5-1 with TRBJ2-5, with D possibly matching TRBD2 (5 bases). This CDR3 is 14 amino acids long. Trimming pared 5 bases from V and 2 bases from J, leaving 13 bases between. Germline CDR1 and CDR2: SGHRS and YFSETQ. DNA of the CDR3: TGCGCCAGCAGTTACGGACTGGATCAAGAGACCCAGTACTTC. The encoded protein is CASSYGLDQETQYF.

V is TRBV6-6 and J is TRBJ2-7; the D gene is possibly TRBD2 (6 bases). V lost 4 bases and J 4 bases, leaving 14 bases between the germline ends. Looked up from germline, CDR1 is MNHNY and CDR2 is SVGAGI (reference sequence). The CDR3 is 14 amino acids. This CDR3 reads CASSFAWRDYEQYF. The CDR3 nucleotides are TGTGCCAGCAGTTTCGCCTGGCGGGATTACGAGCAGTACTTC.

The chain links TRBV29-1 to TRBJ1-2; no reliable D call. The germline V gene has CDR1 SQVTM and CDR2 ANQGSEA. The V end was cut by 6 bases, the J end by 2 bases, with 13 bases between. The CDR3 covers 13 residues. The CDR3 here is CSVEAGSNYGYTF. The CDR3 nucleotides read TGCAGCGTGGAGGCCGGCAGCAACTATGGCTACACCTTC.

With respect to this clone: The junction departs from germline at one end; a sequencing error may be responsible. The rearrangement joins TRBV7-2 to TRBJ2-3; 11 bases align to TRBD2. Germline V CDR1 and CDR2: SGHTA, FQGNSA. This CDR3 is 15 amino acids long. The CDR3 loop reads CASSLQTSGTGTQYF. The CDR3 DNA sequence: TGTGCCAGCAGCTTGCAGACTAGCGGGACAGGTACGCAGTATTTT.

The chain links TRBV11-3 to TRBJ2-3, with TRBD2 matching over 9 bases. In germline, CDR1 is SGHNT, CDR2 YENEEA. V lost 5 bases to trimming and J lost 3 bases; unmatched junction nucleotides: 6. The CDR3 covers 15 residues. This CDR3 is CASSPGGGGTDTQYF. The CDR3 bases are TGTGCCAGCAGCCCCGGCGGGGGGGGGACAGATACGCAGTATTTT.

Written as DNA, the CDR3 is TGTGCCAGCAGTTTAAGGGGGGACAGGGCTACCGGGGAGCTGTTTTTT. Its translation: CASSLRGDRATGELFF. The rearrangement joins TRBV27 to TRBJ2-2; TRBD1 matches at 9 bases. Germline CDR1 and CDR2: MNHEY and SMNVEV (reference sequence). CDR3 size: 16 residues. Trimming cost V 2 bases and J 5 bases; bases outside gene matches: 6.

The rearrangement links TRBV9 to TRBJ2-7; TRBD2 agrees at 12 bases. This CDR3 contains 17 residues. Germline V gives CDR1 SGDLS, CDR2 YYNGEE. Trimming took 4 bases from V and 0 from J; bases not matched to a gene: 8. CDR3 in DNA: TGTGCCAGCAGCCGCGGACTAGCGGGATCTACCTCCTACGAGCAGTACTTC. This translates into CASSRGLAGSTSYEQYF.

This clone was picked up one time. This rearrangement joins TRBV7-9 to TRBJ2-5, with a weak D call TRBD2 (6 bases). The CDR3 is 15 amino acids. The V and J ends lost 5 bases and 1 base respectively, with 14 bases between them. Germline loops: CDR1 SEHNR, CDR2 FQNEAQ (reference sequence). The CDR3 sequence is CASSRIAVGQETQYF. The CDR3 DNA reads TGTGCCAGCAGCCGCATAGCGGTAGGCCAAGAGACCCAGTACTTC.

The chain employs TRBV28 and TRBJ1-5, with TRBD1 matching over 7 bases. The CDR3 contains 15 residues. J lost 4 bases, V lost 3 bases, and 6 bases had no gene match. Germline lookup yields CDR1 MDHEN and CDR2 SYDVKM. The CDR3 sequence: CASSFSGGINQPQHF. The CDR3 DNA reads TGTGCCAGCAGTTTCTCAGGGGGAATAAATCAGCCCCAGCATTTT.

The CDR3 here is CASSPSQEAFF. In DNA form, the CDR3 reads TGTGCCAGCAGCCCATCACAGGAAGCTTTCTTT. This sequence joins TRBV28 and TRBJ1-1; D is uncertain. The CDR3 is 11 residues long. The germline V and J ends were trimmed by 6 bases and 8 bases, with 10 bases remaining between them. Germline loops: CDR1 MDHEN, CDR2 SYDVKM.

The chain links TRBV18 to TRBJ1-1, with TRBD1 identical over 7 bases. Germline V gives CDR1 KGHSH, CDR2 LQKENI. V shed 3 bases, J shed 11 bases, and the junction held 15 bases outside the gene matches. This CDR3 is built from 15 residues. CDR3 residues: CASSPSDRVRGDAFF. CDR3 sequence (DNA): TGTGCCAGCTCACCTTCGGATAGGGTCAGGGGGGATGCTTTCTTT.

This chain uses TRBV28 with TRBJ2-7; a possible D gene is TRBD1 (5 bases). CDR1 and CDR2 (germline): MDHEN, SYDVKM. V shed 1 base and J shed 6 bases, with 10 bases lying between them. CDR3 size: 13 residues. The CDR3 nucleotides are TGTGCCAGCAGTTTATACAGGCTGGCCGAGCAGTACTTC. This encodes CASSLYRLAEQYF. Together with reference TRBV28 and TRBJ2-7, the CDR3 gives the full variable domain: DVKVTQSSRYLVKRTGEKVFLECVQDMDHENMFWYRQDPGLGLRLIYFSYDVKMKEKGDIPEGYSVSREKKERFSLILESASTNQTSMYLCASSLYRLAEQYFGPGTRLTVT.

This rearrangement joins TRBV5-6 to TRBJ2-5; D is ambiguous. CDR1 and CDR2 from the germline V gene are SGHDT and YYEEEE. V dropped 1 base and J dropped 5 bases, with 9 bases sitting between them. The CDR3 sequence is 13 residues long. The CDR3 loop reads CASSLSWRETQYF. The DNA of the CDR3 is TGTGCCAGCAGCTTGTCTTGGCGCGAGACCCAGTACTTC.